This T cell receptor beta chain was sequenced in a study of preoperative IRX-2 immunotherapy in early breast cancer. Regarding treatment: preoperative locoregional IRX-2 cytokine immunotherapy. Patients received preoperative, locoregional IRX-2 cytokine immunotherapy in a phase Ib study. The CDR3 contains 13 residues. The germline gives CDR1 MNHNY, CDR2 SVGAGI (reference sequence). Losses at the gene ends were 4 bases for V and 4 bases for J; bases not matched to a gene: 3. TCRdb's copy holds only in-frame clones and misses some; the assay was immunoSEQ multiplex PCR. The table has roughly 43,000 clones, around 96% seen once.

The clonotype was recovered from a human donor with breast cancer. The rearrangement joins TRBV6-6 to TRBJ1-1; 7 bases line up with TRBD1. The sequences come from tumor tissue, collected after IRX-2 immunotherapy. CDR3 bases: TGTGCCAGCAGTTTACAGGGGAGCACTGAAGCTTTCTTT. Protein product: CASSLQGSTEAFF.